This TCR beta chain is drawn from a study of blood T cell repertoires in COVID-19. In the study overall: COVID-19 samples collected from the United States, Italy and Spain covered acute and convalescent phases. Nucleic acid was either cDNA or gDNA, and it came from T cells, B-cell-depleted T cells, or PBMCs.

The authors' processing: Amplified reference gene primers provided the basis for estimating nucleated cell counts. Produced via immunoSEQ multiplex PCR; TCRdb's table is partial and in-frame only. V and J calls and clone size are as listed in that table; D and trimming were resolved from the DNA. The data hold under 80,000 clones, with around 87% observed a single time. Sample: peripheral blood. The receptor's source is a man in his sixties with acute or convalescent COVID-19.

In DNA form, the CDR3 reads TGTGCCACCGGGGCCCCTAGCACAGATACGCAGTATTTT. It specifies CATGAPSTDTQYF. The chain employs TRBV15 and TRBJ2-3; possibly TRBD1 for D (5 bases). Trimming stripped 8 bases from V and 0 bases from J, with 9 bases between. Germline CDR1 LNHNV, CDR2 YYDKDF (reference sequence). This CDR3 is 13 amino acids long.